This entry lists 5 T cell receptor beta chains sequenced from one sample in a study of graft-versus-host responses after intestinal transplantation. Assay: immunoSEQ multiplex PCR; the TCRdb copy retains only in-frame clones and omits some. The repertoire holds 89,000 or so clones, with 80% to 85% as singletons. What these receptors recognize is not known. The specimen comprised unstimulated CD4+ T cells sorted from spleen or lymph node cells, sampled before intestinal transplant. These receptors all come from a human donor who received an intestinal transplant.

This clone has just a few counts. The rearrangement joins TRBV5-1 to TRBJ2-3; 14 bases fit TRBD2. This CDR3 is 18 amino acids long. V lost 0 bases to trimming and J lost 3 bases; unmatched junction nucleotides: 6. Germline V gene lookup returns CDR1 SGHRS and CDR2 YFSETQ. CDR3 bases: TGCGCCAGCAGCTTGGCGAAGACTAGCGGGGGGGCAACAGATACGCAGTATTTT. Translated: CASSLAKTSGGATDTQYF.

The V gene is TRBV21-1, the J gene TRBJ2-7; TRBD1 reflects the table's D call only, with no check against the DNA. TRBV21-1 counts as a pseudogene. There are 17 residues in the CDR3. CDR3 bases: TGTGCCAGCAGCCCCCTGCCGCCGGGACAGGGACTTTACGAGCAGTACTTC. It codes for CASSPLPPGQGLYEQYF.

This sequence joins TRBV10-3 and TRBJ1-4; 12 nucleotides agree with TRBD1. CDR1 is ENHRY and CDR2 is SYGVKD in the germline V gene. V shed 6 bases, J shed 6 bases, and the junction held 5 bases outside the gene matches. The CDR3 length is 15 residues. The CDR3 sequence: CAISRGTGGHEKLFF. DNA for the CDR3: TGTGCCATCAGCCGTGGGACAGGGGGCCATGAAAAACTGTTTTTT.

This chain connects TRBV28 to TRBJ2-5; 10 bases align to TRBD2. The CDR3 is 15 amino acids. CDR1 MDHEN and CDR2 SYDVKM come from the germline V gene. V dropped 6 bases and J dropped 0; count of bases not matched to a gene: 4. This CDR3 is CASRASGRYQETQYF. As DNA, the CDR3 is TGTGCCAGCAGGGCTAGCGGGAGATACCAAGAGACCCAGTACTTC. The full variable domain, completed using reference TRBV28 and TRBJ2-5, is DVKVTQSSRYLVKRTGEKVFLECVQDMDHENMFWYRQDPGLGLRLIYFSYDVKMKEKGDIPEGYSVSREKKERFSLILESASTNQTSMYLCASRASGRYQETQYFGPGTRLLVL.

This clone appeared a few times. The CDR3 protein is CASSPRLDDEQYF. Written as DNA, the CDR3 is TGTGCCAGCTCACCACGACTAGACGACGAGCAGTACTTC. The chain combines TRBV18 with TRBJ2-7, with D perhaps TRBD2 (6 bases). This CDR3 is built from 13 residues. Germline CDR1 reads KGHSH; CDR2 reads LQKENI. Trimming stripped 1 base from V and 5 bases from J, with 9 bases between.